This T cell receptor beta chain was obtained from a study of cytomegalovirus exposure and HLA in healthy donors. A multiplex PCR was run with 60 Vbeta primers and 13 Jbeta primers. The table came from immunoSEQ multiplex PCR; TCRdb's copy has only in-frame clones and leaves some out. The listing records 200,000 to 250,000 clones. A note on this clone: Its antigen remains unknown. Germline and junction disagree at one end, which may indicate a read error.

Whole-study findings and limits: Researchers catalogued 160 or so TCR beta chains as cytomegalovirus-associated.

The sequenced sample was PBMCs. The source of this sequence is a girl aged 2 to 9 in good health and CMV-seropositive.

CDR3 sequence reads: CASARQGGTPVF. The CDR3 region has the DNA TGCGCCAGCGCCCGACAGGGCGGAACCCCGGTCTTC. The rearrangement links TRBV5-1 to TRBJ1-2, with 7 nucleotides matching TRBD1. Per germline, CDR1 SGHRS and CDR2 YFSETQ. The CDR3 covers 12 residues.